This T cell receptor beta chain was captured in a study of PD-1 blockade in classical Hodgkin lymphoma (dated by TCRdb to about 2020). Concerning the study at large: Nivolumab dosing was 3 mg/kg intravenously every 2 weeks, continuing until either disease progression or unacceptable toxicity. To define a peripheral blood immune signature of response to PD-1 blockade in classical Hodgkin lymphoma, the study combined TCR beta sequencing with CyTOF.

Sample time point, as interpreted from the label and publication: cycle 1 day 1 (C1D1), immediately before nivolumab initiation. Every trial patient had relapsed after autologous stem cell transplantation, and cohorts A, B and C differed in prior brentuximab vedotin exposure. A total of around 60 patients with relapsed/refractory classical Hodgkin lymphoma made up the trial cohort, and each patient's best overall response was complete response, partial response or progressive disease. Trial patients were treated with single-agent nivolumab in the multi-cohort phase II CheckMate 205 trial. An independent review committee assessed best overall response by applying the 2007 International Working Group response criteria. Trial PBMCs were collected just before the start of nivolumab (C1D1) and during therapy at cycle 2 day 1 and cycle 4 day 1. Peripheral blood was collected in 8 mL Vacutainer Cell Preparation Tubes, from which PBMCs were isolated by centrifugation and then cryopreserved.

Study-level results and caveats: Diversity was lower in patients who began nivolumab less than 1 year after ASCT, so these patients were left out of later analyses to avoid confounding by immune reconstitution. A significant rise by C4D1 was seen in CD4+ but not CD8+ TCR diversity (p=0.0027 vs p=0.16), with the rise being most apparent in complete responders (p=0.02). The study was limited to a single clinical trial cohort, and causes of repertoire differences, possibly disease activity or prior therapy, remained undefined. Among trial patients, those achieving complete response had baseline diversity similar to that of newly diagnosed patients, while diversity was significantly lower in partial responders and progressors. Baseline TCR diversity was reported as lower in newly diagnosed patients than in healthy donors, and lower still in relapsed/refractory patients.

Its CDR3 holds 13 amino acids, cysteine through phenylalanine. Only CDR3 DNA is held: 39 bases, read in frame from base 1. Based on the germline V gene, the CDR1 and CDR2 sequences are ENHRY and SYGVKD. Relative to germline, V is 4 bases shorter and J is 6 bases shorter, with 13 bases between their ends. A remark on this clone: Its specific antigen is unknown. No base-level quality is on record; no much larger clone is a single base apart.

The Qiagen DNeasy kit was used to extract genomic DNA from unsorted PBMCs and from the negatively selected CD4+ and CD8+ fractions. TCR beta CDR3 regions were amplified by immunoSEQ multiplex PCR using primers annealing to V and J segments. A synthetic immune receptor repertoire was used to minimize amplification bias, and any residual bias was removed computationally once sequencing was done. Per the original workflow: Repertoire diversity was quantified as the Shannon entropy index using custom Python scripts. The unsorted, CD4+ and CD8+ repertoires were each analyzed separately, with the exception of combined analyses, where CD4+ and CD8+ sequences were merged in silico. A clone was considered expanded if an increase in frequency of at least 2-fold after treatment relative to C1D1 was found, and a pseudocount of 0.5 was applied to clones undetected at baseline. Clones with 0 or 1 copy at C1D1 were classified as singleton clones, and clones with 2 or more copies were classified as non-singleton clones. Clones expanded in unsorted samples were labelled as CD4+, CD8+ or unknown by matching protein sequences in sorted samples from the same patient. Diversity changes from C1D1 to C4D1 were tested in paired samples using Wilcoxon tests. TCRdb obtained this table from immuneACCESS and retained in-frame rearrangements with V and J assigned. These tables miss some clones; where compared with another copy, unresolved V genes account for less than half of the shortfall, and the remainder is unexplained. The V and J calls and clone size come from that table; D and trimming were worked out from the DNA. The sample profile shows 25,000 to 30,000 clones; about nine tenths of them were found once. Around 2.5% of the sample is held by the ten biggest clonotypes.

This chain is built from TRBV10-3 and TRBJ2-7; 6 matching bases give a weak D call of TRBD2. The receptor comes from a human donor with classical Hodgkin lymphoma. Sequences were derived from peripheral blood mononuclear cells (PBMCs), sampled at baseline. The DNA sequence is given as TGTGCCATCAGTGGGGGGGTAGGGGTCGAGCAGTACTTC. It codes for CAISGGVGVEQYF.